The text below deals with one TCR beta chain. Its antigen is undetermined. The sample is drawn from a study of graft-versus-host responses after intestinal transplantation. Profiled with immunoSEQ multiplex PCR; TCRdb holds only in-frame clones, not every one. Here the sample spans around 97,000 clones, 91% being singletons. After removal of 11 bases from V and 1 base from J, the junction contained 8 bases not matched to a gene. CDR3 size: 15 residues. The germline V gene has CDR1 ENHRY and CDR2 SYGVKD. This sequence joins TRBV10-3 and TRBJ2-2; 9 bases map to TRBD1. The sequencing used unstimulated CD4+ T cells sorted from spleen or lymph node cells, collected before transplant. This receptor was obtained from a human donor who was the organ donor for an intestinal transplant. The CDR3 DNA reads TGTGCCTCACGAACGGGACAGGGGAACACCGGGGAGCTGTTTTTT. Its protein is CASRTGQGNTGELFF.